This T cell receptor beta chain was sequenced in a study of cytomegalovirus exposure and HLA in healthy donors. There are a few counts of this clone. V was pared by 8 bases and J by 5 bases, with 14 bases of the junction left unmatched. From germline, CDR1 is SNHLY and CDR2 FYNNEI. The CDR3 runs to 15 residues. PCR used 60 Vbeta primers and 13 Jbeta primers. TCRdb's copy holds only in-frame clones and misses some; the assay was immunoSEQ multiplex PCR. The repertoire holds fewer than 200,000 clones, over 65% seen once, with over 2% in the top ten. The sequence derives from a man aged 60-69 years in good health and CMV-seronegative. The chain links TRBV2 to TRBJ2-5, with 7 bases lining up with TRBD2. Sequenced sample: PBMCs. CDR3 sequence: CASRPPAGTMETQYF. In nucleotides, the CDR3 is TGTGCCAGCCGTCCCCCCGCAGGGACTATGGAGACCCAGTACTTC.